This is a list of T cell receptor beta chains from one sample in a study of T cells in Graves' hyperthyroidism and ophthalmopathy. Each CDR3 protein is one row after TCRdb ran MiXCR on the multiplex PCR reads. The table has approximately 200,000 distinct CDR3 sequences, around 16% seen once. Material: blood. All receptors derive from a man aged 35 to 55 with Graves' hyperthyroidism. The CDR3 runs from the conserved cysteine through the conserved F or W. D genes are given only for firm matches. Clone size is given for some rows only: seen once, a few or many times, or a class if the clone is expanded.

j_gene	abundance	d_gene	v_gene	CDR3aa	CDR3nt
TRBJ2-7	once	-	TRBV4-2	CDSSHGSGSTYEQYF	TGTGACAGCAGCCATGGTAGCGGATCCACTTACGAGCAGTACTTC
TRBJ2-5	many	-	TRBV12-3/TRBV12-4	CASTLTRQTETQYF	TGTGCCAGCACCTTGACTAGACAGACAGAGACCCAGTACTTC
TRBJ2-3	many	-	TRBV6-2/TRBV6-3	CASRRDTTDTQYF	TGTGCCAGCAGAAGGGACACCACAGATACGCAGTATTTT
TRBJ2-2	few	-	TRBV4-3	CASSQEGRGGELFF	TGCGCCAGCAGCCAAGAGGGGCGCGGCGGGGAGCTGTTTTTT
TRBJ2-7	many	TRBD1	TRBV20-1	CSAPKQGYSREQYF	TGCAGTGCCCCCAAACAGGGGTATAGTCGCGAGCAGTACTTC
TRBJ2-5	-	TRBD2	TRBV14	CASSQEEVLAGGLETQYF	TGTGCCAGCAGCCAAGAGGAAGTACTAGCGGGGGGCCTGGAGACCCAGTACTTC
TRBJ1-1	few	-	TRBV20-1	CSARVQGNIWLTEAFF	TGCAGTGCTAGGGTACAGGGTAATATTTGGCTCACTGAAGCTTTCTTT
TRBJ1-2	many	-	TRBV12-3/TRBV12-4	CASSPGRTNYGYTF	TGTGCCAGCAGTCCCGGCAGAACTAACTATGGCTACACCTTC
TRBJ1-5	many	TRBD1	TRBV30	CAWSVQGDQPQHF	TGTGCCTGGAGTGTACAGGGGGATCAGCCCCAGCATTTT
TRBJ2-1	-	TRBD2	TRBV7-6	CASSLVQGGLAGRFF	TGTGCCAGCAGCTTAGTTCAGGGGGGACTAGCGGGACGGTTCTTC
TRBJ1-5	-	TRBD1	TRBV6-1	CASGTGTGPNQPQHF	TGTGCCAGCGGAACCGGGACAGGACCAAATCAGCCCCAGCATTTT